This T cell receptor beta chain derives from a study of blood T cell repertoires in COVID-19. Study-level background: PBMCs, B-cell-depleted T cells, or T cells were the source of the cDNA or gDNA that made up the material.

With 6 bases clipped from V and 7 bases from J, the junction kept 6 bases outside the gene matches. The CDR3 length is 12 residues. Germline lookup yields CDR1 SQVTM and CDR2 ANQGSEA. This clone was recorded once. In the original workflow: Counts of nucleated cells, estimated from reference gene primer amplification, were obtained. Clones were read by immunoSEQ multiplex PCR, and TCRdb kept only the in-frame ones, dropping some. V and J calls and clone size are as listed in that table; D and trimming were resolved from the DNA. The sample includes around 280,000 clones, around 86% seen only once; the top ten take 1% to 1.5%.

The chain links TRBV29-1 to TRBJ1-5; 7 positions agree with TRBD1. The sequence came from a man in his 70s with acute or convalescent COVID-19. The sample consisted of peripheral blood. This CDR3 is CSVTGVGQPQHF. The CDR3 DNA sequence: TGCAGCGTCACAGGGGTCGGACAGCCCCAGCATTTT.